The entry below gives a single T cell receptor (beta chain) sequence along with its context. These data come from a study of blood T cell repertoires in COVID-19. At the level of the study: Specimens from acute and convalescent COVID-19 originated in the United States, Italy and Spain. From T cells, B-cell-depleted T cells, or PBMCs came the material, which was cDNA or gDNA.

Authors' analysis steps: Cell counts per sample came from amplifying reference gene primers. Produced via immunoSEQ multiplex PCR; TCRdb's table is partial and in-frame only. V, J and clone size derive from that table, while D and trimming were established from the DNA sequence. The top ten hold roughly 1.9% of the sample, which has fewer than 200,000 clones, roughly four fifths seen once. J gave up 2 bases and V 4 bases, and 14 bases lay outside the gene matches. Germline CDR1 and CDR2: LGHDT and YNNKEL (reference sequence). This CDR3 has 18 residues. The specimen was peripheral blood. This TCR came from a woman at least 80 years old with acute or convalescent COVID-19. This sequence joins TRBV3-1 (or the pseudogene TRBV3-2) and TRBJ2-3, with 8 nucleotides matching TRBD2. The CDR3 nucleotides are TGTGCCAGCAGCCGAAGGGGTAGCGGGATTGGGCCCACAGATACGCAGTATTTT. This encodes CASSRRGSGIGPTDTQYF.